The entry that follows covers one TCR beta chain sequence. This sample was included in a study of T cell changes during pregnancy in multiple sclerosis. TCRdb keeps only in-frame clones here, not all; method: immunoSEQ multiplex PCR. The sample lists over 50,000 clones, approximately 90% occurring once. Germline CDR1 SGHRS, CDR2 YFSETQ. The germline V and J ends were trimmed by 4 bases and 1 base, with 11 bases remaining between them. The CDR3 runs 15 residues. This clonotype was obtained from a female donor in good health, enrolled as a control in a pregnancy study. The sequencing here drew on peripheral blood, taken in the first trimester of pregnancy. The chain combines TRBV5-1 with TRBJ2-2, with a possible D match to TRBD1 (5 bases). CDR3 residues: CASSGHGLNTGELFF. Here the CDR3 DNA reads TGCGCCAGCAGCGGACACGGCTTGAACACCGGGGAGCTGTTTTTT. Using reference TRBV5-1 and TRBJ2-2 for the parts outside the CDR3, the full variable domain is KAGVTQTPRYLIKTRGQQVTLSCSPISGHRSVSWYQQTPGQGLQFLFEYFSETQRNKGNFPGRFSGRQFSNSRSEMNVSTLELGDSALYLCASSGHGLNTGELFFGEGSRLTVL.